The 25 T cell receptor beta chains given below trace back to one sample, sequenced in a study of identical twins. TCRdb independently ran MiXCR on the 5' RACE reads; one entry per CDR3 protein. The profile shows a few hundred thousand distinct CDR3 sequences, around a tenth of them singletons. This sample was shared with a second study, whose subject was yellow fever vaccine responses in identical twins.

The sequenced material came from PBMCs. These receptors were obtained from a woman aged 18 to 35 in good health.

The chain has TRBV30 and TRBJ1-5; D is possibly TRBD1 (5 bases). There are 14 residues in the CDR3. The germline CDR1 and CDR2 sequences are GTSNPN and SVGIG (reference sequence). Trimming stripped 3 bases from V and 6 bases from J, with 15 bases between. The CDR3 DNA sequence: TGTGCCTGGAGCGGGACGGCTTCCAGTCAGCCCCAGCATTTT. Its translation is CAWSGTASSQPQHF.

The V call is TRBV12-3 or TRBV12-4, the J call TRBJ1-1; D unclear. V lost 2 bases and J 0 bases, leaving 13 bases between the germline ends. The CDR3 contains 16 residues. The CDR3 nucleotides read TGTGCCAGCAGTTTAAGGTCAGGAAAGATGAACACTGAAGCTTTCTTT. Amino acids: CASSLRSGKMNTEAFF.

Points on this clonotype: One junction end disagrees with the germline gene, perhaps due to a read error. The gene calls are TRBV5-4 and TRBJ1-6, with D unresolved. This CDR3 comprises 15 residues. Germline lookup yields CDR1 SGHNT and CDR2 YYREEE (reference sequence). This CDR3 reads CAGSLALAETSPLHF. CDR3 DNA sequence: TGTGCCGGCAGCTTGGCCCTCGCGGAGACCTCACCCCTCCACTTT.

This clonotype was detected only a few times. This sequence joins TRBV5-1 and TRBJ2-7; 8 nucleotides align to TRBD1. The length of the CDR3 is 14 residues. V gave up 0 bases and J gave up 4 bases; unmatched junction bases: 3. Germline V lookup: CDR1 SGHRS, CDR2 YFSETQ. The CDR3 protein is CASSLEQGVYEQYF. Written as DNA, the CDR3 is TGCGCCAGCAGCTTGGAACAGGGGGTGTACGAGCAGTACTTC.

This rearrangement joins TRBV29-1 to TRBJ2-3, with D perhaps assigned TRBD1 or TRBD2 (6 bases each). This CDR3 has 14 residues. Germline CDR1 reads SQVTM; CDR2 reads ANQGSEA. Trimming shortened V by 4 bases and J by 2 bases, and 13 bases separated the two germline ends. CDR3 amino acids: CSVVEGGLTDTQYF. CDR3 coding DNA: TGCAGCGTTGTAGAGGGGGGACTCACAGATACGCAGTATTTT.

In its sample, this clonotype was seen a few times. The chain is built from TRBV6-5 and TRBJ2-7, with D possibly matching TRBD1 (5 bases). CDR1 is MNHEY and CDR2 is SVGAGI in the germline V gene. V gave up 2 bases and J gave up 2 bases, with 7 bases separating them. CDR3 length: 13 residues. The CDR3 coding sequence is TGTGCCAGCAGTTACGGCAGGGCCTACGAGCAGTACTTC. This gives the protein CASSYGRAYEQYF.

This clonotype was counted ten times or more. Here the CDR3 DNA reads TGTGCCAGCAGCCAAGAGAAACAGGGCTCCTACGAGCAGTACTTC. This translates into CASSQEKQGSYEQYF. The chain uses TRBV4-2 and TRBJ2-7, with D tentatively TRBD1 (6 bases). V was pared by 0 bases and J by 0 bases, with 9 bases between. Germline CDR1 is LGHNA and CDR2 is YNFKEQ. This CDR3 contains 15 residues.

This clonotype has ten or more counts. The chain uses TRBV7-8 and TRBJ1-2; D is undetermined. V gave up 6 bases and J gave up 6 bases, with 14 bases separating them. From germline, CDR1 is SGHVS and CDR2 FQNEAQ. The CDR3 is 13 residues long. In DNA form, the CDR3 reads TGTGCCAGCAGACCTCAAGGGCCCCATGGCTACACCTTC. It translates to CASRPQGPHGYTF.

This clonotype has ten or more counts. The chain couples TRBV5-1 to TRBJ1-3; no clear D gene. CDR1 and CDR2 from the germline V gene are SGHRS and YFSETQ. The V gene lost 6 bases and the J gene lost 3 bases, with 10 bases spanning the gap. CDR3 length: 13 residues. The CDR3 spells CASKRAGGNTIYF. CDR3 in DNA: TGCGCCAGCAAGCGGGCAGGTGGAAACACCATATATTTT. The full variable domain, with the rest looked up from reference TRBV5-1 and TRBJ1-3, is KAGVTQTPRYLIKTRGQQVTLSCSPISGHRSVSWYQQTPGQGLQFLFEYFSETQRNKGNFPGRFSGRQFSNSRSEMNVSTLELGDSALYLCASKRAGGNTIYFGEGSWLTVV.

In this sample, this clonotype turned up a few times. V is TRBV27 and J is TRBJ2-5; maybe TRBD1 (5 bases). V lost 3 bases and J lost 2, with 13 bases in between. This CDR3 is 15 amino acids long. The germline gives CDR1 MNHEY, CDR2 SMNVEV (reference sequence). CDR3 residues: CASSLRRAGQETQYF. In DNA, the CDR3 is TGTGCCAGCAGTTTGCGCAGGGCAGGGCAAGAGACCCAGTACTTC.

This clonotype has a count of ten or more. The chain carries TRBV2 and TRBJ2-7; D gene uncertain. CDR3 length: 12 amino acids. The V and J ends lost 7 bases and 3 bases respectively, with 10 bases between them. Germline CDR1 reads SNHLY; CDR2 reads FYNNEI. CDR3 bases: TGTGCCAGCACCCTGGACGGCTACGAGCAGTACTTC. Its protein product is CASTLDGYEQYF.

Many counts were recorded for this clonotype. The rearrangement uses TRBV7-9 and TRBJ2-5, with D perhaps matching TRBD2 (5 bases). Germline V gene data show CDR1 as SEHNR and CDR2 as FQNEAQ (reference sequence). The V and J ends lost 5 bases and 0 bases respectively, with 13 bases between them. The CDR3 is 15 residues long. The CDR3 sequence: CASSPGNLYQETQYF. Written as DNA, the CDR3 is TGTGCCAGCAGCCCCGGGAACCTGTACCAAGAGACCCAGTACTTC.

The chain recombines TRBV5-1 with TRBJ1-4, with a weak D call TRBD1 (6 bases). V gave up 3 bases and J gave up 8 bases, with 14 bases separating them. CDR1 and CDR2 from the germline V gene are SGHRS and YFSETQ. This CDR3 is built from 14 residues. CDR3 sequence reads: CASSSGGDMEKLFF. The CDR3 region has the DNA TGCGCCAGCAGCTCCGGGGGGGACATGGAAAAACTGTTTTTT.

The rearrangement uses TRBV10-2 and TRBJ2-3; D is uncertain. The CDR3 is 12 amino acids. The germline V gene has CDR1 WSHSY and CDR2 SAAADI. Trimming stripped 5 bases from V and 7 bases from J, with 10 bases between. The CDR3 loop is CASSSQQYTQYF. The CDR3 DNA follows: TGCGCCAGCAGTTCACAGCAATATACGCAGTATTTT.

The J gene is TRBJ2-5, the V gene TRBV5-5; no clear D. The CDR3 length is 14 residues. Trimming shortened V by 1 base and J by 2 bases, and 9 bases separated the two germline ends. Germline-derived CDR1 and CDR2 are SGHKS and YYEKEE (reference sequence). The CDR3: CASSLSQAQETQYF. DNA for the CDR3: TGTGCCAGCAGCTTGTCCCAGGCGCAAGAGACCCAGTACTTC. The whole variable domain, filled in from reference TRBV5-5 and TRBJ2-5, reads DAGVTQSPTHLIKTRGQQVTLRCSPISGHKSVSWYQQVLGQGPQFIFQYYEKEERGRGNFPDRFSARQFPNYSSELNVNALLLGDSALYLCASSLSQAQETQYFGPGTRLLVL.

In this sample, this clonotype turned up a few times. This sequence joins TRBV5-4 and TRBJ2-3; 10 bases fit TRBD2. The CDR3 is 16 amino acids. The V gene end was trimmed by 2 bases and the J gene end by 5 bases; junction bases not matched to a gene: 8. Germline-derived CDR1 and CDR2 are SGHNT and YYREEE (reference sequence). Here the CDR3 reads CASSFQAGGPQDTQYF. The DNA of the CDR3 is TGTGCCAGCAGCTTTCAAGCGGGAGGGCCTCAAGATACGCAGTATTTT.

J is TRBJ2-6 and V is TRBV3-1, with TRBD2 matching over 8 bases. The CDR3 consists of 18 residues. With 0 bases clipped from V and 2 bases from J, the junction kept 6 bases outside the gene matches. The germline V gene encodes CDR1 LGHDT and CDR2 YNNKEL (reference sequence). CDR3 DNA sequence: TGTGCCAGCAGCCAAGATACGGGGGGGAGCCCTGGGGCCAACGTCCTGACTTTC. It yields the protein CASSQDTGGSPGANVLTF.

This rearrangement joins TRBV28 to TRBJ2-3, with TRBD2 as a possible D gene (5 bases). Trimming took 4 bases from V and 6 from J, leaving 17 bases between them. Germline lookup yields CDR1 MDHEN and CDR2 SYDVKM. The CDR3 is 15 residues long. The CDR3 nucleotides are TGTGCCAGCAGTTCCCGGGGTGTCCCTGGGGATACGCAGTATTTT. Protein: CASSSRGVPGDTQYF.

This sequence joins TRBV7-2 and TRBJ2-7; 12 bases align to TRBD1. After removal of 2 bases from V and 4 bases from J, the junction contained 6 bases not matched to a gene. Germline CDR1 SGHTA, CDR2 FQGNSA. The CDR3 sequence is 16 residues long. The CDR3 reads CASSLYPGQGAYEQYF. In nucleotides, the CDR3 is TGTGCCAGCAGCTTATATCCGGGACAGGGGGCGTACGAGCAGTACTTC.

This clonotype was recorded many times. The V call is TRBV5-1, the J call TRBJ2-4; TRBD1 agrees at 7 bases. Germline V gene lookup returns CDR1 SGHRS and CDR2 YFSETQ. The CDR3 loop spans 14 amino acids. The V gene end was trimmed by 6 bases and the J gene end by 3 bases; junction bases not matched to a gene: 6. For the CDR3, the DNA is TGCGCCAGCAAGCTGGACAGGTACAAAAACATTCAGTACTTC. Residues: CASKLDRYKNIQYF.

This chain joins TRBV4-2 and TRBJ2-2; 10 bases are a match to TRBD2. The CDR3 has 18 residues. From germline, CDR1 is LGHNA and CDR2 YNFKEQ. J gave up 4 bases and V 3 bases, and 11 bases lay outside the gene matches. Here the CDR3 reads CASSQGVLAGVGTGELFF. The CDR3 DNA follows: TGTGCCAGCAGCCAGGGGGTCCTAGCGGGAGTGGGCACCGGGGAGCTGTTTTTT.

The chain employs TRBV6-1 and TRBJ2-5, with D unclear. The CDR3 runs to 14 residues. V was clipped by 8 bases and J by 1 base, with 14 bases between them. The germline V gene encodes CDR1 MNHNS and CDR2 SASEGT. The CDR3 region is CASSPASFQETQYF. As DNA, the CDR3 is TGTGCCAGCTCGCCAGCCTCTTTCCAAGAGACCCAGTACTTC.

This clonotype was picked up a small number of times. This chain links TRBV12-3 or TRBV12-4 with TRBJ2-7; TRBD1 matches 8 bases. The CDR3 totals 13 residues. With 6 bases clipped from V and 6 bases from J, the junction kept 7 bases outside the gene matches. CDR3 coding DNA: TGTGCCAGCAGCAGGACAGGGATTGTCGAGCAGTACTTC. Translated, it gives CASSRTGIVEQYF.

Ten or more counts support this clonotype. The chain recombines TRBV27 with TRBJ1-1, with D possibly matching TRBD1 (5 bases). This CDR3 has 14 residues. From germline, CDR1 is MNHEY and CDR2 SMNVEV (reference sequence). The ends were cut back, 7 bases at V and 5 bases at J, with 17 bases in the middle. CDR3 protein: CASTPAGRRTEAFF. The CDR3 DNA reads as TGTGCCAGCACCCCCGCAGGGAGGAGAACTGAAGCTTTCTTT.

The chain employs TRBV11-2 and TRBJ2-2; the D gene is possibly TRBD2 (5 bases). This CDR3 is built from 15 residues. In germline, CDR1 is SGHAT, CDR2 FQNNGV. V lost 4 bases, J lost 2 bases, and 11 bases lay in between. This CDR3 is CASSSSGINTGELFF. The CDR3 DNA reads TGTGCCAGCAGCTCCTCGGGAATAAACACCGGGGAGCTGTTTTTT.